These 10 T cell receptor beta chains were sequenced from one sample in a study of T-cell reconstitution after alpha-beta-depleted transplantation in children. This sample's TCRbeta library carried unique molecular identifier barcodes. TCRdb recomputed calls from the PCR reads with MiXCR, one row per CDR3 protein. The sample lists approximately 590,000 distinct CDR3 sequences; about 10% were seen once. Sample: PBMCs from the stem cell graft donor, taken from the stem cell graft. The receptors here all came from a human donor who donated a stem cell graft to a child with acute myeloid leukemia.

The DNA of the CDR3 is TGTGCCAGCAGCCTCCAGGGTGGCCGAGAGACCCAGTACTTC. Translating gives CASSLQGGRETQYF. The chain employs TRBV7-9 and TRBJ2-5; the D gene is possibly TRBD1 (5 bases). Germline CDR1 SEHNR, CDR2 FQNEAQ (reference sequence). This CDR3 is built from 14 residues. The ends were cut back, 5 bases at V and 4 bases at J, with 14 bases in the middle.

The V and J genes are TRBV20-1 and TRBJ2-2; TRBD2 is a possible D gene (6 bases). The germline CDR1 and CDR2 sequences are DFQATT and SNEGSKA (reference sequence). The CDR3 covers 15 residues. The germline V and J ends were trimmed by 0 bases and 7 bases, with 15 bases remaining between them. Here the CDR3 DNA reads TGCAGTGCTAGAGATATAGCGGAGGGGTACGGGGAGCTGTTTTTT. Encoded protein: CSARDIAEGYGELFF.

The chain recombines TRBV3-1 with TRBJ1-2; the match to TRBD1 covers 8 bases. V gave up 0 bases and J gave up 5 bases; unmatched junction bases: 2. This CDR3 region has 14 residues. CDR1 LGHDT and CDR2 YNNKEL come from the germline V gene (reference sequence). The CDR3: CASSQEGQGYGYTF. DNA of the CDR3: TGTGCCAGCAGCCAAGAAGGACAGGGATATGGCTACACCTTC.

This clonotype was detected many times. J is TRBJ2-6 and V is TRBV27, with D uncertain. The germline CDR1 and CDR2 sequences are MNHEY and SMNVEV (reference sequence). V was cut by 6 bases and J by 0 bases, with 6 bases left in between. The CDR3 is made up of 14 amino acids. The CDR3 nucleotides read TGTGCCAGCAGAATGTACTCTGGGGCCAACGTCCTGACTTTC. Translation: CASRMYSGANVLTF. Together with reference TRBV27 and TRBJ2-6, the CDR3 gives the full variable domain: EAQVTQNPRYLITVTGKKLTVTCSQNMNHEYMSWYRQDPGLGLRQIYYSMNVEVTDKGDVPEGYKVSRKEKRNFPLILESPSPNQTSLYFCASRMYSGANVLTFGAGSRLTVL.

Details on this clonotype: No conserved phenylalanine or tryptophan is present at the end of the CDR3, so a read error is the likely explanation. The chain recombines TRBV5-1 with TRBJ2-2; 7 bases agree with TRBD2. The CDR3 totals 16 residues. Germline assignment: CDR1 SGHRS and CDR2 YFSETQ. V trimming: 2 bases; J trimming: 2 bases; junction bases outside the gene matches: 6. This chain's CDR3 is CASSFFGGRNTGELFI. The CDR3 DNA reads TGCGCCAGCAGCTTTTTTGGCGGGAGAAACACCGGGGAGCTGTTTATT.

The chain uses TRBV11-2 and TRBJ1-2; D is possibly TRBD1 (6 bases). This CDR3 is built from 14 residues. The V end was cut by 4 bases, the J end by 8 bases, with 17 bases between. The germline gives CDR1 SGHAT, CDR2 FQNNGV. The CDR3 region is CASSSLGGAYGYTF. CDR3 sequence (DNA): TGTGCCAGCAGCTCCCTAGGGGGGGCATACGGCTACACCTTC.

The V call is TRBV5-1, the J call TRBJ2-2; 10 bases agree with TRBD2. V was clipped by 3 bases and J by 7 bases; unmatched bases: 9. CDR1 and CDR2 from the germline V gene are SGHRS and YFSETQ. The CDR3 consists of 16 residues. CDR3 coding DNA: TGCGCCAGCAGCTCACGGGCTAGCGGGAGTGTCGGGGAGCTGTTTTTT. Residues: CASSSRASGSVGELFF.

The J gene is TRBJ1-5, the V gene TRBV24-1; D unclear. The CDR3 length is 14 residues. The V and J ends lost 2 bases and 5 bases respectively, with 9 bases between them. CDR1 is KGHDR and CDR2 is SFDVKD in the germline V gene. As DNA, the CDR3 is TGTGCCACCAGTGATTCCGCGGTGTATCAGCCCCAGCATTTT. As protein: CATSDSAVYQPQHF.

This clonotype was observed a few times. The rearrangement joins TRBV28 to TRBJ2-1; no clear D. Trimming pared 3 bases from V and 0 bases from J, leaving 9 bases between. Germline assignment: CDR1 MDHEN and CDR2 SYDVKM. The CDR3 totals 15 residues. Here the CDR3 DNA reads TGTGCCAGCAGTTTGCGGCGGATCTCCTACAATGAGCAGTTCTTC. As protein: CASSLRRISYNEQFF.

This clonotype was observed a few times. The V and J genes are TRBV4-2 and TRBJ2-2; D might be TRBD1 (6 bases). V gave up 0 bases and J gave up 0 bases, with 14 bases separating them. CDR3 length equals 18 residues. Germline V gives CDR1 LGHNA, CDR2 YNFKEQ. The CDR3 spells CASSQDRQDRANTGELFF. CDR3 bases: TGTGCCAGCAGCCAAGATCGGCAGGACAGAGCGAACACCGGGGAGCTGTTTTTT.